Listed here is a single T cell receptor (beta chain). This record belongs to a study of blood T cell repertoires in COVID-19. On the study more broadly: Whether acute or convalescent, the COVID-19 samples came from the United States, Italy and Spain. T cells, B-cell-depleted T cells, or PBMCs supplied cDNA or gDNA.

With 2 bases clipped from V and 4 bases from J, the junction kept 12 bases outside the gene matches. From germline, CDR1 is SGHKS and CDR2 YYEKEE (reference sequence). The CDR3 spans 16 residues. While infection was still active, Seattle patients were enrolled and then followed longitudinally. Here immunoSEQ multiplex PCR was the method, and the copy in TCRdb shows in-frame clones only, minus some. The data show around 200,000 clones, around 80% seen once. The TCR was taken from a woman in her 70s with COVID-19, enrolled during active disease. The rearrangement links TRBV5-5 to TRBJ2-7, with 7 bases aligning to TRBD1. The sequenced sample consisted of peripheral blood. DNA of the CDR3: TGTGCCAGCAGCTTACCGGACAGGCCCCAGGGTTACGAGCAGTACTTC. Translation gives CASSLPDRPQGYEQYF.